The 18 T cell receptor beta chains in this list originate from one sample, sequenced in a study of type 1 regulatory T cells. MiXCR, run by TCRdb on the reads, gives a single entry per CDR3 protein. The sample holds approximately 90,000 distinct CDR3 sequences, about a third seen once. The sequencing sample was made of CD4+ T cells, either the whole sample or a sorted fraction (not recorded which). These receptors originate from a human donor in good health.

V usage is TRBV3-1 and J usage is TRBJ2-5; D is uncertain. The germline gives CDR1 LGHDT, CDR2 YNNKEL (reference sequence). The CDR3 runs to 15 residues. Between the trimmed V and J ends, which lost 1 base and 5 bases, there was a span of 14 bases. The CDR3 is CASSQVRSAWETQYF. As DNA, the CDR3 is TGTGCCAGCAGCCAAGTAAGGTCGGCATGGGAGACCCAGTACTTC.

The chain carries TRBV18 and TRBJ2-2; D might be TRBD1 (6 bases). Trimming pared 8 bases from V and 1 base from J, leaving 11 bases between. The CDR3 contains 14 residues. CDR1 and CDR2 from the germline V gene are KGHSH and LQKENI. This CDR3 is CASGQSKNTGELFF. The CDR3 nucleotides are TGTGCCAGCGGACAGAGTAAGAACACCGGGGAGCTGTTTTTT.

There are a few counts of this clonotype. The chain couples TRBV7-3 to TRBJ2-5; TRBD2 matches at 7 bases. J lost 0 bases, V lost 6 bases, and 4 bases had no gene match. This CDR3 contains 14 residues. The V gene's germline CDR1 is SGHTA and CDR2 FQGTGA. CDR3 sequence (DNA): TGTGCCAGCAGTCCACTAGCGCACCAAGAGACCCAGTACTTC. Protein product: CASSPLAHQETQYF.

As regards this clonotype: A clone one base away is much larger, so this may be a read error. The J gene is TRBJ2-1, the V gene TRBV7-3; 9 bases line up with TRBD1. The CDR3 sequence is 16 residues long. V lost 6 bases and J lost 7; bases outside the gene matches: 13. The germline V gene has CDR1 SGHTA and CDR2 FQGTGA. CDR3 DNA sequence: TGTGCCAGCAGTCGCCTCTGGGACAGGGAGGGGAATGAGCAGTTCTTC. It codes for CASSRLWDREGNEQFF.

A note on this clonotype: A much larger clonotype is one base distant, so this may be a read error. V usage is TRBV20-1 and J usage is TRBJ1-2; D possibly corresponds to TRBD1 (5 bases). There are 13 residues in the CDR3. V was clipped by 3 bases and J by 2 bases, with 10 bases between them. Germline V gene sequence: CDR1 DFQATT, CDR2 SNEGSKA (reference sequence). The CDR3 DNA sequence: TGCAGTGCTAGGGAACAGGAGAACTATGGCTACACCTTC. Amino acids: CSAREQENYGYTF.

Concerning this clonotype: The junction departs from the called germline gene at one end, perhaps through a read error. J is TRBJ1-4 and V is TRBV7-2, with a weak D call TRBD1 (5 bases). This CDR3 has 16 residues. Germline V gene data show CDR1 as SGHTA and CDR2 as FQGNSA. The CDR3 bases are TGTGCCAGCAGCTTTGAGACCCTGGGGACTAATAAAAAACTGTTTTTT. Translation gives CASSFETLGTNKKLFF.

The chain joins TRBV12-3 or TRBV12-4 to TRBJ2-2; D is undetermined. CDR3 length: 14 amino acids. The V and J ends lost 7 bases and 4 bases respectively, with 13 bases between them. This CDR3 is CASTEEMGTGELFF. The CDR3, as DNA: TGTGCCAGCACCGAGGAGATGGGCACCGGGGAGCTGTTTTTT.

This clonotype was seen a handful of times. The J gene is TRBJ2-1, the V gene TRBV5-1, with D perhaps TRBD1 (6 bases). The CDR3 spans 18 residues. Trimming removed 0 bases from V and 6 bases from J, with 22 bases in between. CDR1 is SGHRS, CDR2 YFSETQ, per germline. DNA for the CDR3: TGCGCCAGCAGCTTGGTGCGCAGCCTGACCCGACAGGTCAATGAGCAGTTCTTC. It is translated as CASSLVRSLTRQVNEQFF.

Sample share makes this clonotype medium-sized. This rearrangement joins TRBV29-1 to TRBJ1-1; D is possibly TRBD1 (5 bases). Trimming stripped 5 bases from V and 1 base from J, with 14 bases between. The germline V gene encodes CDR1 SQVTM and CDR2 ANQGSEA. The CDR3 runs 14 residues. CDR3 DNA sequence: TGCAGCGTTCGTAGGCAGGACACGAACACTGAAGCTTTCTTT. Translation gives CSVRRQDTNTEAFF.

This chain links TRBV5-1 with TRBJ2-7, with 13 bases aligning to TRBD2. Germline trimming cut 0 bases from V and 8 bases from J; bases unmatched to any gene: 2. The CDR3 loop spans 14 amino acids. Germline assignment: CDR1 SGHRS and CDR2 YFSETQ. This chain's CDR3 is CASSLELAGGQQYF. Written as DNA, the CDR3 is TGCGCCAGCAGCTTGGAACTAGCGGGAGGGCAGCAGTACTTC.

V and J are TRBV30 and TRBJ2-7; 9 bases map to TRBD1. The CDR3 runs to 14 residues. CDR1 and CDR2 (germline): GTSNPN, SVGIG (reference sequence). V dropped 5 bases and J dropped 4; count of bases not matched to a gene: 9. For the CDR3, the DNA is TGTGCCTGGCTTCCGACAGGGGGTACATACGAGCAGTACTTC. This sequence encodes CAWLPTGGTYEQYF.

This clonotype has more than one count but fewer than ten. V gene TRBV5-1 combines with J gene TRBJ2-5; 10 nucleotides match TRBD2. The ends lost 0 bases at V and 4 bases at J; junction bases unmatched: 6. CDR1 is SGHRS and CDR2 is YFSETQ in the germline V gene. There are 16 residues in the CDR3. The CDR3 DNA follows: TGCGCCAGCAGCTTGGGTGCTAGCGGGAGCAGAGAGACCCAGTACTTC. Its protein product is CASSLGASGSRETQYF.

In this sample, this clonotype turned up many times. The V and J genes are TRBV5-1 and TRBJ1-6; a possible D gene is TRBD1 (5 bases). V lost 0 bases to trimming and J lost 8 bases, with 9 bases between them. The CDR3 runs to 14 residues. The germline gives CDR1 SGHRS, CDR2 YFSETQ. This CDR3 reads CASSLGTGDSPLHF. In DNA form, the CDR3 reads TGCGCCAGCAGCTTGGGAACGGGGGATTCACCCCTCCACTTT.

This clonotype turned up a few times. The rearrangement joins TRBV5-1 to TRBJ2-5; no firm D call. In germline, CDR1 is SGHRS, CDR2 YFSETQ. There are 13 residues in the CDR3. The V gene lost 4 bases and the J gene lost 2 bases, with 9 bases spanning the gap. CDR3 sequence reads: CASSNTVQETQYF. DNA of the CDR3: TGCGCCAGCAGCAACACAGTTCAAGAGACCCAGTACTTC.

Only a few counts were recorded for this clonotype. The CDR3 reads CASRRENGNTIYF. The CDR3 nucleotides are TGTGCCAGCAGGAGGGAGAACGGAAACACCATATATTTT. J is TRBJ1-3 and V is TRBV7-3, with no clear D. With 6 bases removed from V and 4 bases from J, the gap between germline ends came to 10 bases. The CDR3 has 13 residues. Germline V lookup: CDR1 SGHTA, CDR2 FQGTGA.

This sequence joins TRBV20-1 and TRBJ1-5; possibly TRBD1 for D (6 bases). Per germline, CDR1 DFQATT and CDR2 SNEGSKA (reference sequence). V lost 1 base, J lost 6 bases, and 19 bases lay in between. This CDR3 is built from 16 residues. The chain's CDR3 is CSARGERTAGLQPQHF. In nucleotides, the CDR3 is TGCAGTGCTAGAGGTGAGAGGACAGCAGGGCTTCAGCCCCAGCATTTT.

The chain is built from TRBV2 and TRBJ1-1, with a weak D call TRBD1 (6 bases). Per germline, CDR1 SNHLY and CDR2 FYNNEI. Trimming cost V 8 bases and J 4 bases, with 20 bases left between them. This CDR3 comprises 15 residues. The CDR3 here is CASLVVRGASTEAFF. In nucleotides, the CDR3 is TGTGCCAGCTTGGTCGTAAGGGGGGCCAGCACTGAAGCTTTCTTT.

Judged by abundance, this clonotype is medium-sized. This sequence joins TRBV20-1 and TRBJ1-1; 8 positions agree with TRBD1. The length of the CDR3 is 15 residues. Looked up from germline, CDR1 is DFQATT and CDR2 is SNEGSKA (reference sequence). The trim removed 3 bases at V and 3 bases at J, leaving 9 bases unmatched. The CDR3 DNA follows: TGCAGTGCTAGGTCCCCTCTACAGGGGGACACTGAAGCTTTCTTT. This translates into CSARSPLQGDTEAFF.